There are many counts of the clone carrying this TCR beta chain. Antigen unknown. After template switching added a universal primer site, the resulting cDNA carried unique molecular identifiers. TCRdb re-called the 5' RACE reads with MiXCR, one entry per CDR3 protein. Here the sample spans 350,000 or so distinct CDR3 sequences, about 12% being singletons. Germline trimming cut 1 base from V and 10 bases from J; bases unmatched to any gene: 1. The CDR3 loop spans 14 amino acids. CDR1 is MGHRA and CDR2 is YSYEKL in the germline V gene. The sample is drawn from a study of identical twins. The study's findings and limits: The analysis was cross-sectional rather than longitudinal within donors.

The same data also contributed to another study, on yellow fever vaccine responses in identical twins. From that second work: Twins' vaccine T cell responses reportedly seemed partly convergent and partly personalized.

The clonotype originates from a woman under 30 in good health. Sequencing was done on a sample of CD8+ T cells sorted from blood. V is TRBV4-1 and J is TRBJ2-2, with 12 bases lining up with TRBD2. The CDR3 reads CASSQGLAGEELFF. CDR3 nucleotides: TGCGCCAGCAGCCAAGGACTAGCGGGAGAGGAGCTGTTTTTT.